Listed below are T cell receptor beta chains from one sample, sequenced in a study of PD-1 blockade in classical Hodgkin lymphoma. The repertoire was sequenced with immunoSEQ multiplex PCR; TCRdb's copy has only in-frame clones and lacks some. The sample consists of about 30,000 clones, 88% of them appearing once. Material: CD4+ T cells from blood. The receptors derive from a human donor with classical Hodgkin lymphoma. Each CDR3 is given with its conserved first and last residue. A D gene is named only where the DNA matches it firmly. Clone size appears in some rows only: once, few, many, or a class for an expanded clone.

D	V	J	length	size	CDR3	DNA
NA	TRBV7-9	TRBJ2-1	17	NA	CASSARGQGNIRDEQFF	TGTGCCAGCTCGGCACGGGGGCAAGGAAATATTAGGGATGAGCAGTTCTTC
NA	TRBV12-5	TRBJ2-3	15	NA	CASGLVQGRGDTQYF	TGTGCTAGTGGTTTGGTACAGGGTAGAGGAGATACGCAGTATTTT
TRBD2	TRBV2	TRBJ2-1	13	NA	CASTAGTYNEQFF	TGTGCCAGCACAGCGGGAACCTACAATGAGCAGTTCTTC
NA	TRBV9	TRBJ1-5	12	once	CASSSGKHPQHF	TGTGCCAGCAGCTCCGGTAAACACCCCCAGCATTTT
TRBD2	TRBV27	TRBJ2-7	14	NA	CASSGSGGPYEQYF	TGTGCCAGCAGTGGATCGGGAGGGCCCTACGAGCAGTACTTC
TRBD1	TRBV6-1	TRBJ2-1	15	NA	CASSSPLQGADEQFF	TGTGCCAGCAGTTCTCCCCTACAGGGGGCGGATGAGCAGTTCTTC
TRBD1	TRBV28	TRBJ2-7	14	NA	CASSPRQGPTKQYF	TGTGCCAGCAGTCCCCGACAGGGACCTACGAAGCAGTACTTC
NA	TRBV2	TRBJ1-5	14	NA	CASKHRDYNQPQHF	TGTGCCAGCAAGCACAGGGACTACAATCAGCCCCAGCATTTT
TRBD2	TRBV5-4	TRBJ2-2	15	NA	CASSPRAGEAGELFF	TGTGCCAGCAGCCCCCGGGCGGGAGAAGCCGGGGAGCTGTTTTTT
TRBD2	TRBV9	TRBJ2-7	17	NA	CASSVGGGASGVYEQYF	TGTGCCAGCAGCGTAGGGGGAGGGGCTAGCGGAGTCTACGAGCAGTACTTC
TRBD1	TRBV7-9	TRBJ2-5	13	NA	CASSQGVWETQYF	TGTGCCAGCAGCCAGGGGGTTTGGGAGACCCAGTACTTC
NA	TRBV11-2	TRBJ1-2	13	NA	CASSPSRDRGYTF	TGTGCCAGCAGCCCTTCCCGGGACCGTGGCTACACCTTC
NA	TRBV13	TRBJ1-5	13	NA	CASSFSSNQPQHF	TGTGCCAGCAGCTTCAGTAGCAATCAGCCCCAGCATTTT
NA	TRBV5-1	TRBJ1-5	15	NA	CASSLAGDSNQPQHF	TGCGCCAGCAGCTTGGCCGGGGATAGCAATCAGCCCCAGCATTTT
TRBD1	TRBV7-6	TRBJ1-4	14	NA	CASSLEGQREKLFF	TGTGCCAGCAGCTTAGAGGGACAGCGAGAAAAACTGTTTTTT
NA	TRBV29-1	TRBJ2-2	14	NA	CSVERRANTGELFF	TGCAGCGTTGAACGTCGGGCGAACACCGGGGAGCTGTTTTTT
TRBD1	TRBV5-5	TRBJ1-6	16	NA	CASSMGQGNMNSPLHF	TGTGCCAGCAGCATGGGACAGGGGAACATGAATTCACCCCTCCACTTT
NA	TRBV9	TRBJ2-5	14	NA	CASSVGITKETQYF	TGTGCCAGCAGCGTAGGCATCACAAAAGAGACCCAGTACTTC
TRBD2	TRBV11-3	TRBJ2-1	16	NA	CASSLASGRVWGEQFF	TGTGCCAGCAGCTTAGCTAGCGGGAGGGTGTGGGGTGAGCAGTTCTTC
NA	TRBV28	TRBJ2-1	14	NA	CASSPPVRDHEQFF	TGTGCCAGCAGTCCCCCCGTCAGGGATCATGAGCAGTTCTTC
NA	TRBV27	TRBJ1-3	16	NA	CASSSNRVGDGNTIYF	TGTGCCAGCAGTTCCAACCGGGTGGGGGATGGAAACACCATATATTTT
TRBD1	TRBV2	TRBJ1-5	15	NA	CASRAGGGSNQPQHF	TGTGCCAGCAGGGCAGGGGGCGGGAGTAATCAGCCCCAGCATTTT
TRBD2	TRBV5-4	TRBJ2-3	16	once	CASSKGLAGVTDTQYF	TGTGCCAGCAGCAAGGGACTAGCGGGAGTAACAGATACGCAGTATTTT
TRBD1	TRBV6-5	TRBJ1-3	15	NA	CASSLQGNSGNTIYF	TGTGCCAGCAGTCTACAGGGGAATTCAGGGAACACCATATATTTT
NA	TRBV4-1	TRBJ2-1	13	NA	CASSRPPGGEQFF	TGCGCCAGCAGCCGACCACCTGGCGGTGAGCAGTTCTTC
TRBD1	TRBV6-1	TRBJ1-2	14	NA	CASQTGGTHYGYTF	TGTGCCAGCCAAACAGGGGGCACCCACTATGGCTACACCTTC
TRBD2	TRBV5-1	TRBJ2-3	16	NA	CASSPGGSLGTDTQYF	TGCGCCAGCAGCCCGGGGGGGTCCCTCGGCACAGATACGCAGTATTTT
TRBD1	TRBV5-1	TRBJ2-5	15	NA	CASSPNPGGAETQYF	TGCGCCAGCAGCCCAAACCCAGGGGGTGCAGAGACCCAGTACTTC
NA	TRBV6-1	TRBJ1-5	13	few	CASKEGNDQPQHF	TGTGCCAGCAAGGAGGGGAACGATCAGCCCCAGCATTTT
NA	TRBV18	TRBJ1-3	15	NA	CASSPSGGTGNTIYF	TGTGCCAGCTCCCCAAGTGGGGGCACTGGAAACACCATATATTTT
NA	TRBV10-2	TRBJ2-2	16	NA	CASSLSAGTRTGELFF	TGCGCCAGCAGTCTATCGGCGGGGACGCGAACCGGGGAGCTGTTTTTT
NA	TRBV19	TRBJ2-3	14	NA	CASTPGLGVRAQYF	TGTGCCAGTACCCCGGGACTTGGGGTTCGGGCGCAGTATTTT
NA	TRBV28	TRBJ1-1	15	NA	CASSLGGSVNTEAFF	TGTGCCAGCAGTTTAGGTGGCTCGGTGAACACTGAAGCTTTCTTT
TRBD2	TRBV28	TRBJ2-2	12	NA	CASRTSAGELFF	TGTGCCAGCAGGACTAGCGCCGGGGAGCTGTTTTTT
TRBD2	TRBV5-1	TRBJ2-1	18	NA	CASSSGLAVSSSYNEQFF	TGCGCCAGCAGTTCGGGACTAGCGGTTAGTAGCTCCTACAATGAGCAGTTCTTC
TRBD1	TRBV10-1	TRBJ1-4	15	NA	CASSPSRDRAEKLFF	TGCGCCAGCAGTCCGTCCCGGGACAGGGCGGAAAAACTGTTTTTT
TRBD1	TRBV5-1	TRBJ2-1	14	NA	CASSFPGQKDEQFF	TGCGCCAGCAGCTTTCCGGGACAGAAAGATGAGCAGTTCTTC